Each of the 23 T cell receptor beta chains below was sequenced from the same sample in a study of T cell responses to AZD1222 COVID-19 vaccine. The data were produced by immunoSEQ multiplex PCR, yet TCRdb's version contains in-frame clones alone and is incomplete. Counted here are fewer than 150,000 clones, over 75% occurring once; the ten biggest clones make up roughly 5.2%. Source: peripheral blood, taken 28 days after the second AZD1222 dose. These receptors were obtained from an adult who received the AZD1222 COVID-19 vaccine.

The gene calls are TRBV2 and TRBJ1-3; D gene ambiguous. Trimming removed 6 bases at V and 8 bases at J, with 11 bases between. Germline-derived CDR1 and CDR2 are SNHLY and FYNNEI. The CDR3 consists of 12 residues. CDR3 protein: CASSTRHHTIYF. In DNA form, the CDR3 reads TGTGCCAGCAGCACCCGACATCACACCATATATTTT.

The V gene is TRBV28, the J gene TRBJ1-1; 7 nucleotides line up with TRBD1. With V trimmed by 6 bases and J by 2 bases, 21 bases remained unmatched. The CDR3 is 19 residues long. Germline loops: CDR1 MDHEN, CDR2 SYDVKM. CDR3 coding DNA: TGTGCCAGCAGCCCCCGTGTTCTCGACGAGGGGGCCTTAAACACTGAAGCTTTCTTT. Protein sequence: CASSPRVLDEGALNTEAFF.

The chain is built from TRBV19 and TRBJ1-6, with a possible D match to TRBD1 (5 bases). V was trimmed by 7 bases and J by 7 bases, leaving 20 bases between them. The CDR3 loop spans 16 amino acids. CDR1 LNHDA and CDR2 SQIVND come from the germline V gene (reference sequence). The CDR3 bases are TGTGCCAGTACCCTATTACCGGGACTCCAGAATTCACCCCTCCACTTT. Translating gives CASTLLPGLQNSPLHF.

The genes are TRBV11-3 and TRBJ2-1; D is ambiguous. Germline loops: CDR1 SGHNT, CDR2 YENEEA. V was trimmed by 1 base and J by 4 bases, leaving 2 bases between them. The CDR3 consists of 12 residues. The CDR3 nucleotides read TGTGCCAGCAGCTTAGGGTACAATGAGCAGTTCTTC. This encodes CASSLGYNEQFF.

V and J are TRBV19 and TRBJ2-1, with D maybe TRBD2 (5 bases). Germline V CDR1 and CDR2: LNHDA, SQIVND (reference sequence). Trimming took 7 bases from V and 2 from J, leaving 18 bases between them. CDR3 length equals 16 residues. This chain's CDR3 is CASNRGPSLTYNEQFF. DNA for the CDR3: TGTGCCAGTAATAGAGGGCCCTCTTTGACCTACAATGAGCAGTTCTTC.

V gene TRBV7-9 combines with J gene TRBJ1-6; 12 bases map to TRBD1. J lost 6 bases, V lost 1 base, and 4 bases had no gene match. The CDR3 runs to 17 residues. Germline CDR1 and CDR2: SEHNR and FQNEAQ (reference sequence). CDR3 protein: CASSLEGTGGRNSPLHF. CDR3 bases: TGTGCCAGCAGCTTAGAGGGGACAGGGGGCCGTAATTCACCCCTCCACTTT.

This clone was counted between two and nine times. The chain uses TRBV30 and TRBJ2-7; TRBD1 matches 7 bases. The junction had 5 bases not matched to a gene; V was cut back by 0 bases and J by 6 bases. The CDR3 runs to 13 residues. Germline V gives CDR1 GTSNPN, CDR2 SVGIG (reference sequence). CDR3 protein: CAWSVSAGGEQYF. The CDR3 DNA is TGTGCCTGGAGTGTATCTGCAGGGGGCGAGCAGTACTTC.

Concerning this clone: A far larger clone differs by one base, so this is likely a read error. This sample also contains other DNA sequences that code for the same CDR3. J is TRBJ2-2 and V is TRBV4-2; the match to TRBD1 covers 9 bases. This CDR3 has 16 amino acids. Germline CDR1 and CDR2: LGHNA and YNFKEQ. This CDR3 is CASTQDRGGLSGELFF. CDR3 DNA: TGTGCCAGCACCCAAGACAGGGGGGGGTTGTCCGGGGAGCTGTTTTTT.

The rearrangement uses TRBV2 and TRBJ1-2; 10 bases line up with TRBD1. The length of the CDR3 is 14 residues. Per germline, CDR1 SNHLY and CDR2 FYNNEI. The V segment lost 6 bases and the J segment 6 bases; nucleotides outside the gene matches: 7. CDR3 sequence: CASSRDRGYNGYTF. The DNA for the CDR3 is TGTGCCAGCAGCAGGGACAGGGGATACAATGGCTACACCTTC.

This rearrangement joins TRBV19 to TRBJ1-5, with a tentative D call TRBD1 (5 bases). The V end lost 2 bases, the J end lost 4 bases, and 12 bases lay between the germline ends. The CDR3 totals 15 residues. Per germline, CDR1 LNHDA and CDR2 SQIVND (reference sequence). The CDR3 DNA is TGTGCCAGTAGTATAAGGGCAGGGCGAAATCAGCCCCAGCATTTT. Its translation is CASSIRAGRNQPQHF.

The chain uses TRBV19 and TRBJ1-4; the D gene is possibly TRBD1 (5 bases). From germline, CDR1 is LNHDA and CDR2 SQIVND (reference sequence). The V gene lost 10 bases and the J gene lost 8 bases, with 23 bases spanning the gap. This CDR3 has 15 amino acids. CDR3 sequence reads: CATTTGGLTPEKLFF. The CDR3 bases are TGTGCCACGACCACCGGGGGTTTAACCCCCGAAAAACTGTTTTTT.

J is TRBJ1-1 and V is TRBV7-2; a weak D match, TRBD1 (6 bases). The CDR3 consists of 15 residues. Germline CDR1 reads SGHTA; CDR2 reads FQGNSA. Trimming pared 5 bases from V and 5 bases from J, leaving 18 bases between. The CDR3 loop reads CASSPHMTGGTEAFF. CDR3 bases: TGTGCCAGCAGCCCCCATATGACAGGTGGTACTGAAGCTTTCTTT.

This chain uses TRBV9 with TRBJ1-2, with D unclear. This CDR3 comprises 14 residues. Germline CDR1 SGDLS, CDR2 YYNGEE. V lost 1 base, J lost 5 bases, and 12 bases lay in between. CDR3 sequence (DNA): TGTGCCAGCAGCGTATCAGAACGGGCATATGGCTACACCTTC. The encoded protein is CASSVSERAYGYTF.

The chain links TRBV6-6 to TRBJ1-3; 9 nucleotides match TRBD1. V shed 2 bases, J shed 2 bases, and the junction held 4 bases outside the gene matches. Per the germline V gene, CDR1 is MNHNY and CDR2 is SVGAGI (reference sequence). The CDR3 sequence is 16 residues long. The CDR3 loop reads CASSYLQGAPGNTIYF. The DNA for the CDR3 is TGTGCCAGCAGTTACCTACAGGGGGCGCCTGGAAACACCATATATTTT.

A note on this clone: This same CDR3 is encoded by further DNA sequences in the sample. The chain has TRBV19 and TRBJ1-1; D is possibly TRBD1 (5 bases). Germline-derived CDR1 and CDR2 are LNHDA and SQIVND (reference sequence). V shed 3 bases and J shed 1 base, with 9 bases lying between them. There are 14 residues in the CDR3. CDR3 amino acids: CASSIRRENTEAFF. In DNA form, the CDR3 reads TGTGCCAGTAGTATTCGCAGGGAGAACACTGAAGCTTTCTTT.

The V and J genes are TRBV7-9 and TRBJ1-1; TRBD1 aligns across 10 bases. CDR1 is SEHNR and CDR2 is FQNEAQ in the germline V gene (reference sequence). Trimming took 5 bases from V and 3 from J; bases not matched to a gene: 6. The CDR3 is made up of 15 amino acids. The CDR3 sequence: CASSTAGQGYTEAFF. The CDR3 DNA reads TGTGCCAGCAGCACGGCGGGACAGGGGTACACTGAAGCTTTCTTT. The full variable domain, in which reference TRBV7-9 and TRBJ1-1 provide the parts outside the CDR3, is DTGVSQNPRHKITKRGQNVTFRCDPISEHNRLYWYRQTLGQGPEFLTYFQNEAQLEKSRLLSDRFSAERPKGSFSTLEIQRTEQGDSAMYLCASSTAGQGYTEAFFGQGTRLTVV.

The J gene is TRBJ2-7, the V gene TRBV6-6; D remains unclear. The CDR3 has 12 residues. The V and J ends lost 6 bases and 3 bases respectively, with 9 bases between them. Germline V gene lookup returns CDR1 MNHNY and CDR2 SVGAGI (reference sequence). For the CDR3, the DNA is TGTGCCAGCAGCCTACAGAGCTACGAGCAGTACTTC. It yields the protein CASSLQSYEQYF.

The V gene is TRBV7-8, the J gene TRBJ1-2, with 8 nucleotides matching TRBD1. The germline gives CDR1 SGHVS, CDR2 FQNEAQ. The CDR3 loop spans 15 amino acids. Germline trimming cut 5 bases from V and 4 bases from J; bases unmatched to any gene: 9. CDR3 nucleotides: TGTGCCAGCAGCCCTCCGGGACAGGTCCTCTATGGCTACACCTTC. Translation: CASSPPGQVLYGYTF.

The CDR3 loop reads CASSFDSNQPQHF. Written as DNA, the CDR3 is TGTGCCAGCAGTTTCGATAGCAATCAGCCCCAGCATTTT. The chain couples TRBV6-5 to TRBJ1-5; D not resolved. The germline V and J ends were trimmed by 4 bases and 0 bases, with 4 bases remaining between them. The length of the CDR3 is 13 residues. Germline V gene data show CDR1 as MNHEY and CDR2 as SVGAGI.

The J gene is TRBJ1-6, the V gene TRBV6-5, with D possibly TRBD1 on 6 matching bases. V lost 5 bases, J lost 7 bases, and 9 bases lay in between. The CDR3 is 13 amino acids. Germline lookup yields CDR1 MNHEY and CDR2 SVGAGI. CDR3 residues: CASSMDRNSPLHF. In DNA form, the CDR3 reads TGTGCCAGCAGTATGGACAGAAATTCACCCCTCCACTTT.

The V and J genes are TRBV5-1 and TRBJ1-3; D call uncertain. Trimming shortened V by 1 base and J by 1 base, and 3 bases separated the two germline ends. Germline V lookup: CDR1 SGHRS, CDR2 YFSETQ. The CDR3 spans 13 residues. The chain's CDR3 is CASSLYSGNTIYF. The CDR3 DNA reads as TGCGCCAGCAGCTTGTATTCTGGAAACACCATATATTTT.

V and J are TRBV6-5 and TRBJ1-2; D is possibly TRBD1 (5 bases). The CDR3 covers 12 residues. V was shortened by 4 bases and J by 5 bases, with 8 bases between the two germline ends. In germline, CDR1 is MNHEY, CDR2 SVGAGI. The CDR3 region is CASSSWGYGYTF. The DNA of the CDR3 is TGTGCCAGCAGTTCCTGGGGGTATGGCTACACCTTC.

This sequence joins TRBV25-1 and TRBJ2-3, with D perhaps matching TRBD2 (5 bases). V was trimmed by 6 bases and J by 2 bases, leaving 12 bases between them. Germline V CDR1 and CDR2: MGHDK, SYGVNS. This CDR3 is 14 amino acids long. CDR3 bases: TGTGCCAGCAGAGCGGCCGGGAACACAGATACGCAGTATTTT. Protein product: CASRAAGNTDTQYF.